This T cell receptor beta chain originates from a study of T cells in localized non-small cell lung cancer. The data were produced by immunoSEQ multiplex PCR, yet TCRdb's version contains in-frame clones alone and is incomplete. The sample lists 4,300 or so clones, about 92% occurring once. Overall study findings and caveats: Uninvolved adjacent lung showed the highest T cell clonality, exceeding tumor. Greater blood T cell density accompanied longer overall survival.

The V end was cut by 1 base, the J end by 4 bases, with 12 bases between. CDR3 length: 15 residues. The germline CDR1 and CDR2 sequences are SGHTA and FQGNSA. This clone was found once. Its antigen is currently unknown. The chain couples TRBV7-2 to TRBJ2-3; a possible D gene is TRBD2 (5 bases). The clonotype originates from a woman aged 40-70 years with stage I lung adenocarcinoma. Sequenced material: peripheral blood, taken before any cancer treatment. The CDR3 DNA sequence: TGTGCCAGCAGCTTAGAGACTATCGCTCCAGATACGCAGTATTTT. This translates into CASSLETIAPDTQYF.